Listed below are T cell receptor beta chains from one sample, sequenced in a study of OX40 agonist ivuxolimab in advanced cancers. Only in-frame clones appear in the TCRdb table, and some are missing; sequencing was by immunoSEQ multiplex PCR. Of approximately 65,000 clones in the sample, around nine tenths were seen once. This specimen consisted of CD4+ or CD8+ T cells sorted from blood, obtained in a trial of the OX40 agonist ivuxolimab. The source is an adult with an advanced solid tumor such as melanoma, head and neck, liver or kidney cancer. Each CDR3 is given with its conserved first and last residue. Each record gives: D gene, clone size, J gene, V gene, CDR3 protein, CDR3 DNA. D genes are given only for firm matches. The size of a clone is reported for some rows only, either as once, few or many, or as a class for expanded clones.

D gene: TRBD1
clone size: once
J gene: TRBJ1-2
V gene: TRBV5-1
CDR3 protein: CASSWDRGQSGYTF
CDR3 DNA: TGCGCCAGCAGCTGGGACAGGGGGCAAAGTGGCTACACCTTC

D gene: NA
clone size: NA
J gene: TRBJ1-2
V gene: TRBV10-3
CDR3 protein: CAISESADSYGYTF
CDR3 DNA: TGTGCCATCAGTGAGTCGGCGGATAGCTATGGCTACACCTTC

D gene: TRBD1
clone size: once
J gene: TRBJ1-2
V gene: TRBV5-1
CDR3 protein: CASSLEGQGSYDYTF
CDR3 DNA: TGCGCCAGCAGCTTGGAGGGACAGGGTAGCTATGACTACACCTTC

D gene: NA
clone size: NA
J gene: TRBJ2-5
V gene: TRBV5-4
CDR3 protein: CASRSGGTDRQETQYF
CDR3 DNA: TGTGCCAGCAGGAGTGGGGGGACGGACCGCCAAGAGACCCAGTACTTC

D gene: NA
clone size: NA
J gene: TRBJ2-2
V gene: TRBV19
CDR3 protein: CASNRAAGELFF
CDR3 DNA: TGTGCCAGTAACAGAGCGGCCGGGGAGCTGTTTTTT

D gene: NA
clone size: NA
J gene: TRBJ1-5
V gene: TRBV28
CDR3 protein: CASRWGSGNSQPQHF
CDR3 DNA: TGTGCCAGCAGATGGGGGTCCGGCAACAGTCAGCCCCAGCATTTT

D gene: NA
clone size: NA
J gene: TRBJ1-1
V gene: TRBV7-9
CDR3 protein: CASSSPPVMNTEAFF
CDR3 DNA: TGTGCCAGCAGCTCTCCCCCAGTTATGAACACTGAAGCTTTCTTT

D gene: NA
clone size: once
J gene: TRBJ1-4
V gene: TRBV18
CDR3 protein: CASSPGLPTNEKLFF
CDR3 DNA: TGTGCCAGCTCACCGGGCCTTCCAACTAATGAAAAACTGTTTTTT

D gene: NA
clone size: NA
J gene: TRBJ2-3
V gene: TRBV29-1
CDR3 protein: CSVELSVFPDTQYF
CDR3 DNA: TGCAGCGTCGAACTCTCGGTGTTTCCAGATACGCAGTATTTT

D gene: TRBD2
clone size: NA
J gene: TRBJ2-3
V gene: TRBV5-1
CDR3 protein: CASSRGLAGSTDTQYF
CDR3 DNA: TGCGCCAGCAGCAGGGGACTAGCGGGAAGCACAGATACGCAGTATTTT

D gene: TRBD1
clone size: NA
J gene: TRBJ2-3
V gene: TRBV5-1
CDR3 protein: CASSLGGGPDTQYF
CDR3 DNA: TGCGCCAGCAGCTTGGGAGGGGGCCCAGATACGCAGTATTTT

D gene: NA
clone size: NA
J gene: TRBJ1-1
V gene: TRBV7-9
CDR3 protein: CASSTGAFSTEAFF
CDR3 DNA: TGTGCCAGCAGCACCGGAGCCTTTAGTACTGAAGCTTTCTTT

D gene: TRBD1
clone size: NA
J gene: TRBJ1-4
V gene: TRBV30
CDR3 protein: CAWSTPDRGGEKLFF
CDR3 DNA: TGTGCCTGGAGTACCCCGGACAGGGGAGGCGAAAAACTGTTTTTT

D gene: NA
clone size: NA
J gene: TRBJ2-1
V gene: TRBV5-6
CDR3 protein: CASSLEGRTYNEQFF
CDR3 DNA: TGTGCCAGCAGCTTGGAGGGAAGGACCTACAATGAGCAGTTCTTC

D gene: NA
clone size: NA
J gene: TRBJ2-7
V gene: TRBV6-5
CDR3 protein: CASTPGGEYEQYF
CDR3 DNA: TGTGCCAGCACCCCCGGGGGCGAGTACGAGCAGTACTTC

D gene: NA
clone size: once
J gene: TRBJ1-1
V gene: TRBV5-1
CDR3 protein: CASSLGAQGMNTEAFF
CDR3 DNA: TGCGCCAGCAGCTTGGGGGCGCAAGGGATGAACACTGAAGCTTTCTTT

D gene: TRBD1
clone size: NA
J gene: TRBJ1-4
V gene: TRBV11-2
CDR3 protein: CASTQGQTNEKLFF
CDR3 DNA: TGTGCCAGCACCCAGGGACAGACTAATGAAAAACTGTTTTTT

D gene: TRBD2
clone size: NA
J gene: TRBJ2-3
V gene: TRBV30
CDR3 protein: CAWSVTFGWEGRDTQYF
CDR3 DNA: TGTGCCTGGAGTGTAACATTCGGGTGGGAGGGCCGAGATACGCAGTATTTT

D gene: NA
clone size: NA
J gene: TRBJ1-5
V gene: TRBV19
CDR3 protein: CASSIAGGGRQPQHF
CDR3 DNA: TGTGCCAGTAGTATAGCCGGGGGCGGGCGTCAGCCCCAGCATTTT

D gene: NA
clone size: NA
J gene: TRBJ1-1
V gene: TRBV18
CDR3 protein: CASSPLIGQQGVAFF
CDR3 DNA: TGTGCCAGCTCACCACTAATTGGACAGCAAGGGGTAGCTTTCTTT

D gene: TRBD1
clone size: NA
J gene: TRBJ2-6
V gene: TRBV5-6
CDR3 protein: CASSYGTGGGGANVLTF
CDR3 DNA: TGTGCCAGCAGCTACGGGACAGGGGGAGGTGGGGCCAACGTCCTGACTTTC

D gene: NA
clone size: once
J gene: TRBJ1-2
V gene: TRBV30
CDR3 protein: CAWSSWGLGYGYTF
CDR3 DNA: TGTGCCTGGAGTTCCTGGGGGCTGGGGTATGGCTACACCTTC

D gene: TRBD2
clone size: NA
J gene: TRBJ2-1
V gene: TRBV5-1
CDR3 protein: CASSPMTSGSLNEQFF
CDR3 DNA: TGCGCCAGCAGCCCCATGACTAGCGGGAGTTTAAATGAGCAGTTCTTC

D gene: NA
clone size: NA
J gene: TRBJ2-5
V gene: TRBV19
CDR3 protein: CASGGLPGQGETQYF
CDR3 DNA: TGTGCCAGTGGGGGTCTGCCAGGGCAAGGAGAGACCCAGTACTTC

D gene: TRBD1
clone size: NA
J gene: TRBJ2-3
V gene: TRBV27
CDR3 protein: CASSLVPPGTGGTDTQYF
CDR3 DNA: TGTGCCAGCAGTTTAGTTCCCCCCGGGACAGGAGGCACAGATACGCAGTATTTT

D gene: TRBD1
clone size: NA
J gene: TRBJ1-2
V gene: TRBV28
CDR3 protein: CASSPQTGGAVLAF
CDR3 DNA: TGTGCCAGCAGTCCGCAGACAGGGGGCGCGGTTTTGGCCTTC

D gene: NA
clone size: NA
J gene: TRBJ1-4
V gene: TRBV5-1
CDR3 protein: CASSPNSATNEKLFF
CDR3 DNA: TGCGCCAGCAGCCCGAACAGTGCAACTAATGAAAAACTGTTTTTT

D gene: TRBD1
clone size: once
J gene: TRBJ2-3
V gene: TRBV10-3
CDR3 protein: CAISTGGSTDTQYF
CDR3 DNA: TGTGCCATCAGTACAGGGGGGAGCACAGATACGCAGTATTTT

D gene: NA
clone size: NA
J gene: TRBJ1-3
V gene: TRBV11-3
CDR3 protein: CASSFAGSSGNTIYF
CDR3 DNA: TGTGCCAGCAGCTTCGCAGGTTCCTCTGGAAACACCATATATTTT

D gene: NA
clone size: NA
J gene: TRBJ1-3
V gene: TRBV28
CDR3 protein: CASSAPGAGTSGNTIYF
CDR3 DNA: TGTGCCAGCAGTGCCCCCGGGGCGGGTACCTCTGGAAACACCATATATTTT

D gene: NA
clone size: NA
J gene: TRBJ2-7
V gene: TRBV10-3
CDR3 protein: CAIRQTYEQYF
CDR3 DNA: TGTGCCATCAGGCAGACCTACGAGCAGTACTTC

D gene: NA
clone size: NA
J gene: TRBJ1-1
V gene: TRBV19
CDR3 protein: CASSMPPGFSNTEAFF
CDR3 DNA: TGTGCCAGTAGTATGCCCCCAGGGTTTTCGAACACTGAAGCTTTCTTT

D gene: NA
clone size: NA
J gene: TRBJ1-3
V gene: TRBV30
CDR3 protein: CAWSVVSGNTIYF
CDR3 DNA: TGTGCCTGGAGTGTAGTCTCTGGAAACACCATATATTTT

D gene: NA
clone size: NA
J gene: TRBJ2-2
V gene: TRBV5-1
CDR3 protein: CASSIQGNTGELFF
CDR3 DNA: TGCGCCAGTTCGATACAGGGAAACACCGGGGAGCTGTTTTTT

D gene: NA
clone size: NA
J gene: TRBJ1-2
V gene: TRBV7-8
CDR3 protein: CASSRRAGYGYTF
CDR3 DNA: TGTGCCAGCAGCCGAAGGGCAGGCTATGGCTACACCTTC

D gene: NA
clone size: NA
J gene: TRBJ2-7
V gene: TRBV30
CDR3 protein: CAWSSRTAQYF
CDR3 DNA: TGTGCCTGGAGTTCCAGGACAGCCCAGTACTTC

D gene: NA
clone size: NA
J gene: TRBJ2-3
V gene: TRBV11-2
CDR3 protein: CASSLIDSTDTQYF
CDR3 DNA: TGTGCCAGCAGCTTGATTGACAGCACAGATACGCAGTATTTT

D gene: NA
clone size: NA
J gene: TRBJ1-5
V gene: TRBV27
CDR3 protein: CASSLTTSNQPQHF
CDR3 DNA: TGTGCCAGCAGTTTAACGACTAGCAATCAGCCCCAGCATTTT

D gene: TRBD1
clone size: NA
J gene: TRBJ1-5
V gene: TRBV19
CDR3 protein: CASSIQGTGYQPQHF
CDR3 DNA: TGTGCCAGTAGTATTCAGGGGACAGGGTATCAGCCCCAGCATTTT

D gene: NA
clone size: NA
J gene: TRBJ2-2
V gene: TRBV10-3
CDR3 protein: CATHRTVNTGELFF
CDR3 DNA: TGTGCCACTCACCGGACGGTGAACACCGGGGAGCTGTTTTTT

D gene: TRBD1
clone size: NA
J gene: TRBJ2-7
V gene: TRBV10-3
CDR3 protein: CAIRDSGGSVSYEQYF
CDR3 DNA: TGTGCCATCAGAGATTCAGGGGGCTCCGTCTCCTACGAGCAGTACTTC

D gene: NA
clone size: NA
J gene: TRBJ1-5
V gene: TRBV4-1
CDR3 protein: CASSRTQGYSNQPQHF
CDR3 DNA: TGCGCCAGCAGCCGCACACAGGGTTATAGCAATCAGCCCCAGCATTTT

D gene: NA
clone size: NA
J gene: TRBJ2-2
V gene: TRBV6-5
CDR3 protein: CASSYSMPSGELFF
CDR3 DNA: TGTGCCAGCAGTTACTCGATGCCGTCCGGGGAGCTGTTTTTT

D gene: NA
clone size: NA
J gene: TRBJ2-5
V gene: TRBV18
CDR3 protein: CASSTQETQYF
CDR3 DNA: TGTGCCAGCTCAACACAAGAGACCCAGTACTTC